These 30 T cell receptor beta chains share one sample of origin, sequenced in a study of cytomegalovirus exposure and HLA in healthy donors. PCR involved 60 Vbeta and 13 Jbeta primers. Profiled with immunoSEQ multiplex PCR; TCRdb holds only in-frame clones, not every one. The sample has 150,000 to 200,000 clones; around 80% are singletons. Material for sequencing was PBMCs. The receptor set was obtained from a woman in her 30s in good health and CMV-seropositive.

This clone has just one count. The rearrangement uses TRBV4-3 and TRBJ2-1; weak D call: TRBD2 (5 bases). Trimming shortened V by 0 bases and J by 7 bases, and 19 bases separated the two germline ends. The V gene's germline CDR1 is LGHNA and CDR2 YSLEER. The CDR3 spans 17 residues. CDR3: CASSQEERIGEINEQFF. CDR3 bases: TGCGCCAGCAGCCAAGAGGAGCGGATCGGAGAGATAAATGAGCAGTTCTTC.

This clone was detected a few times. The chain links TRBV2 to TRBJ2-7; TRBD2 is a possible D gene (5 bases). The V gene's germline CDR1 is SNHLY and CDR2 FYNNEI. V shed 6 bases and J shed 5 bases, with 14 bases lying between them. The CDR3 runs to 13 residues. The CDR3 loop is CASSGVYPHEQYF. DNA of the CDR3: TGTGCCAGCAGCGGGGTTTATCCCCACGAGCAGTACTTC.

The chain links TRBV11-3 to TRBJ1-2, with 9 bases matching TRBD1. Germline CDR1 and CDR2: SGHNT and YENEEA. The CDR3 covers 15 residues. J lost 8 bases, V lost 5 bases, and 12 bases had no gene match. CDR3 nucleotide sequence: TGTGCCAGCAGCGCGCCGGGACAGGGAGCTCGAGGCTACACCTTC. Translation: CASSAPGQGARGYTF.

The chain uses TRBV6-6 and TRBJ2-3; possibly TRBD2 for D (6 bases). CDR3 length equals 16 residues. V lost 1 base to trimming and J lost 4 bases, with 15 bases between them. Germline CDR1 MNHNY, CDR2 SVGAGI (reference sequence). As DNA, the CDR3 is TGTGCCAGCAGTTACTTCCCTAGCGATGAGGCAGATACGCAGTATTTT. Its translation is CASSYFPSDEADTQYF.

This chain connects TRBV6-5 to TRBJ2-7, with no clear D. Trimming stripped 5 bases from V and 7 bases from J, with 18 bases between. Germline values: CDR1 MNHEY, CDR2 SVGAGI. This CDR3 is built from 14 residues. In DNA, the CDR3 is TGTGCCAGCAGTACGACCGGAGTGCAGCTTGAGCAGTACTTC. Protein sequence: CASSTTGVQLEQYF.

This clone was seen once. The CDR3 DNA sequence: TGTGCCAGCAAGCCGTCCGGGACTAGTACAAATGAGCAGTTCTTC. Its protein is CASKPSGTSTNEQFF. The genes are TRBV2 and TRBJ2-1; the match to TRBD2 covers 8 bases. CDR3 length: 15 amino acids. CDR1 SNHLY and CDR2 FYNNEI come from the germline V gene. V was pared by 7 bases and J by 7 bases, with 12 bases of the junction left unmatched.

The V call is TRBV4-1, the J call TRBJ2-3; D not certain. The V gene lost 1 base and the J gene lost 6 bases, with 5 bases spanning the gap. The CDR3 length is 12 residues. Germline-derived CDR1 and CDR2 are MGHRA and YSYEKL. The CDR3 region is CASSQVSDTQYF. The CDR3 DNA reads TGCGCCAGCAGCCAAGTCTCTGATACGCAGTATTTT.

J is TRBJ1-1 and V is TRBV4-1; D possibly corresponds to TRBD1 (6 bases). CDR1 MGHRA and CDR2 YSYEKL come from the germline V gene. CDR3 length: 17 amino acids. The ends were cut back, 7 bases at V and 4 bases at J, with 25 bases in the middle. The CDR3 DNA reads TGCGCCAGCAAGGTGGTCGTCGGGATGACAGGTCGCACTGAAGCTTTCTTT. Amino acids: CASKVVVGMTGRTEAFF.

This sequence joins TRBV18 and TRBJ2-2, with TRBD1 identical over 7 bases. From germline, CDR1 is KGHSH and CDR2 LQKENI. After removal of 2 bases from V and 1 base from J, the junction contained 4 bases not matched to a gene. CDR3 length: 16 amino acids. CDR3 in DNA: TGTGCCAGCTCACCATGGGGACAGTTGAACACCGGGGAGCTGTTTTTT. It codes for CASSPWGQLNTGELFF. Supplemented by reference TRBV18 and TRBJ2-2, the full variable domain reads NAGVMQNPRHLVRRRGQEARLRCSPMKGHSHVYWYRQLPEEGLKFMVYLQKENIIDESGMPKERFSAEFPKEGPSILRIQQVVRGDSAAYFCASSPWGQLNTGELFFGEGSRLTVL.

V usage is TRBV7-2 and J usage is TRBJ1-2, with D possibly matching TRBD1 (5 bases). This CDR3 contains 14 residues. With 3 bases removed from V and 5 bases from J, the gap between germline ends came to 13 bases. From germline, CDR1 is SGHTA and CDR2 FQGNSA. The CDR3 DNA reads TGTGCCAGCAGCTTGGGGGGTCTAGCGTATGGCTACACCTTC. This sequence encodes CASSLGGLAYGYTF.

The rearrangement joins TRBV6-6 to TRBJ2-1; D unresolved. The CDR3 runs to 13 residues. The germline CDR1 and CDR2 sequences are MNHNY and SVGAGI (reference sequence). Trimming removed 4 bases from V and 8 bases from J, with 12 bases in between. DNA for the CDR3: TGTGCCAGCAGTTTGTTACAGCTCGATGAGCAGTTCTTC. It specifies CASSLLQLDEQFF.

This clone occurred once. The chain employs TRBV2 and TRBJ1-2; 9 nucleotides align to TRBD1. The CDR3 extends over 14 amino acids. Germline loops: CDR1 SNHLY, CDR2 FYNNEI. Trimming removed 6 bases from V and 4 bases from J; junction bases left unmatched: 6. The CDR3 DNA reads TGTGCCAGCAGAGAAACAGGGGGCGGCTATGGCTACACCTTC. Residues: CASRETGGGYGYTF.

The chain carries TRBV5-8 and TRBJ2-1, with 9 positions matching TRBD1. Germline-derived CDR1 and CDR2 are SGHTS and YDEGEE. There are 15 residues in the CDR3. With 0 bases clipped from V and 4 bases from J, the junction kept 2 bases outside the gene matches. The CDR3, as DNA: TGTGCCAGCAGCTTGGGACAGGGGGGATACAATGAGCAGTTCTTC. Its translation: CASSLGQGGYNEQFF.

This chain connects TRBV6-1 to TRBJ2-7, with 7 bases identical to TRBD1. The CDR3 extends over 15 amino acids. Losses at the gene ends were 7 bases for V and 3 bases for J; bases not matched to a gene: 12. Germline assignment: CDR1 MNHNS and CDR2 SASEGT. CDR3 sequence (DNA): TGTGCCAGCAAACTTGGACAGGCGAGAAACTACGAGCAGTACTTC. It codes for CASKLGQARNYEQYF.

CDR3 coding DNA: TGTGCCAGCAGCTTAGGACACCGGAGCAATCAGCCCCAGCATTTT. Protein: CASSLGHRSNQPQHF. The V and J genes are TRBV7-8 and TRBJ1-5; unclear D gene. This CDR3 comprises 15 residues. Germline CDR1 is SGHVS and CDR2 is FQNEAQ. Trimming pared 1 base from V and 1 base from J, leaving 8 bases between.

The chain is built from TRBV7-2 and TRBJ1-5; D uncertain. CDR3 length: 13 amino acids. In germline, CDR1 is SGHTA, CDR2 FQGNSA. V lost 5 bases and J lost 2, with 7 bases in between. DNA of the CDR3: TGTGCCAGCAGCCCAGAGGGCAATCAGCCCCAGCATTTT. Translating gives CASSPEGNQPQHF.

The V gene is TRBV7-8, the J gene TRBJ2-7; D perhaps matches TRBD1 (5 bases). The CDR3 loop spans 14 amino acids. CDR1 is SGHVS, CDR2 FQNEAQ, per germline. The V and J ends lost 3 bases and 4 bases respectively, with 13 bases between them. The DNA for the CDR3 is TGTGCCAGCAGCTTGCGACAGAACTTTTACGAGCAGTACTTC. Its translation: CASSLRQNFYEQYF. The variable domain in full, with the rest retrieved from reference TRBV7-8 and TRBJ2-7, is GAGVSQSPRYKVAKRGQDVALRCDPISGHVSLFWYQQALGQGPEFLTYFQNEAQLDKSGLPSDRFFAERPEGSVSTLKIQRTQQEDSAVYLCASSLRQNFYEQYFGPGTRLTVT.

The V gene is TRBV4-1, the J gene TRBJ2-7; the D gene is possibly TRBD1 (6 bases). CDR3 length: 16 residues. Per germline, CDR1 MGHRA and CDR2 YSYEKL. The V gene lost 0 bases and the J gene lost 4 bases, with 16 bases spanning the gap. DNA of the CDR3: TGCGCCAGCAGCCAAGACAGGGCCAGGGGAAATTACGAGCAGTACTTC. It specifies CASSQDRARGNYEQYF.

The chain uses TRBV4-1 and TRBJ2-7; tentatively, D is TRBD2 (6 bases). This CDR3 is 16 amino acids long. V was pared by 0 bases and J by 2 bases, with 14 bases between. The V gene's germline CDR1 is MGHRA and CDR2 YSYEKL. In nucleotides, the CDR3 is TGCGCCAGCAGCCAAGAGGGCCCGGGGGTCGCCTACGAGCAGTACTTC. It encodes CASSQEGPGVAYEQYF.

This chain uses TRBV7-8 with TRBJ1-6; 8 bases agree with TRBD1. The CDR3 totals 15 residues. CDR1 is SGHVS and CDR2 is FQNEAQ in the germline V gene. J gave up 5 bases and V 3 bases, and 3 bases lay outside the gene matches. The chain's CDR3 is CASSFGTGDNSPLHF. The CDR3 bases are TGTGCCAGCAGCTTCGGGACAGGTGATAATTCACCCCTCCACTTT.

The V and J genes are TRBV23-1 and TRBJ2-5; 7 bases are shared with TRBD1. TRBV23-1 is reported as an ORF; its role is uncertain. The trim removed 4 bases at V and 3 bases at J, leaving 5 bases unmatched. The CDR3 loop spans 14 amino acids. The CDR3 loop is CASSLGTVEETQYF. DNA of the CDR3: TGCGCCAGCAGTCTAGGGACAGTAGAAGAGACCCAGTACTTC.

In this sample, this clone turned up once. CDR3 bases: TGTGCCAGCTCACCATCGATTCTAGCGGACCTCTACGAGCAGTACTTC. This encodes CASSPSILADLYEQYF. The chain carries TRBV18 and TRBJ2-7; 7 nucleotides agree with TRBD2. CDR1 and CDR2 (germline): KGHSH, LQKENI. Trimming took 2 bases from V and 3 from J; bases not matched to a gene: 10. The CDR3 has 16 residues. The full variable domain, completed using reference TRBV18 and TRBJ2-7, is NAGVMQNPRHLVRRRGQEARLRCSPMKGHSHVYWYRQLPEEGLKFMVYLQKENIIDESGMPKERFSAEFPKEGPSILRIQQVVRGDSAAYFCASSPSILADLYEQYFGPGTRLTVT.

The CDR3 sequence: CASSLALRGGYTGELFF. Here the CDR3 DNA reads TGTGCCAGCAGCTTGGCCTTGCGGGGGGGCTACACCGGGGAGCTGTTTTTT. V and J are TRBV5-6 and TRBJ2-2, with TRBD2 matching 9 bases. The CDR3 extends over 17 amino acids. Trimming took 0 bases from V and 3 from J; bases not matched to a gene: 6. Germline loops: CDR1 SGHDT, CDR2 YYEEEE.

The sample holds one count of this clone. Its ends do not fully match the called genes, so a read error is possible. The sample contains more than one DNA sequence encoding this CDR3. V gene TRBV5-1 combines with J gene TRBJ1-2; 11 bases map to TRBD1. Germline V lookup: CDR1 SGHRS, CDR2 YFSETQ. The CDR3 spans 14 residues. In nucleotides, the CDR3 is TGCGCCAGCAGCACGGGACAGGGGGTCTATGGCTACACTTTC. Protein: CASSTGQGVYGYTF.

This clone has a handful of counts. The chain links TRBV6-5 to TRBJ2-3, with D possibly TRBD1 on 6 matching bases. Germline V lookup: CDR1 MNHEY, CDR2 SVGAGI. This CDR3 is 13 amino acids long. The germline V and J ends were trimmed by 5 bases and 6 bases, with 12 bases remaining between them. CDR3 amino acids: CASSTGPQDTQYF. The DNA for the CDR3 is TGTGCCAGCAGTACAGGGCCTCAGGATACGCAGTATTTT.

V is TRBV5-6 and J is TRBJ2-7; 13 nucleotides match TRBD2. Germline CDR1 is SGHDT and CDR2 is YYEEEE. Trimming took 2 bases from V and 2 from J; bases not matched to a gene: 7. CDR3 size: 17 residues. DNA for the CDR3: TGTGCCAGCAGCTTACCCCCACTAGCGGGAGGGACCTACGAGCAGTACTTC. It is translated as CASSLPPLAGGTYEQYF.

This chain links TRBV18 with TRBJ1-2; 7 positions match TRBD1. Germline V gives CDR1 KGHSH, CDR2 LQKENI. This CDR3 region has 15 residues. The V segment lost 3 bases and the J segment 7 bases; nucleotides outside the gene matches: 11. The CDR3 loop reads CASSPGQAFDSGYTF. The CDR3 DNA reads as TGTGCCAGCTCACCCGGACAGGCATTCGATTCTGGCTACACCTTC.

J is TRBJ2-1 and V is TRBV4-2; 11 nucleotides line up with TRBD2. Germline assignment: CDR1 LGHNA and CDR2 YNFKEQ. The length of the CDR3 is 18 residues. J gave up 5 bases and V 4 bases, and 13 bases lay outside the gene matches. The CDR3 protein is CASSLSIRSGREHNEQFF. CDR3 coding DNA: TGTGCCAGCAGCCTTAGTATACGTAGCGGGAGGGAGCACAATGAGCAGTTCTTC.

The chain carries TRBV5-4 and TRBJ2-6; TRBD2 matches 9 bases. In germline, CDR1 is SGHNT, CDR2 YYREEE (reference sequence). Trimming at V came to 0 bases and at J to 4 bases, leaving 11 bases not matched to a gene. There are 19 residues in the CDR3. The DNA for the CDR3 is TGTGCCAGCAGCTTGGGGTTAGCGGGAGTTTTTACCGGGGCCAACGTCCTGACTTTC. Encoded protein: CASSLGLAGVFTGANVLTF. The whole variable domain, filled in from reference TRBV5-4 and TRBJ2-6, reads ETGVTQSPTHLIKTRGQQVTLRCSSQSGHNTVSWYQQALGQGPQFIFQYYREEENGRGNFPPRFSGLQFPNYSSELNVNALELDDSALYLCASSLGLAGVFTGANVLTFGAGSRLTVL.

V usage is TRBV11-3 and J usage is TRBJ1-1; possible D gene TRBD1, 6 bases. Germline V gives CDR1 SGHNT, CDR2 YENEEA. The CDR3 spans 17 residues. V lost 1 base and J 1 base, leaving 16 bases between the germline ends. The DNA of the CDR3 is TGTGCCAGCAGCTTAGCCTACGGACGAGGGGGGAACACTGAAGCTTTCTTT. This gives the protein CASSLAYGRGGNTEAFF.